Included here is one T cell receptor (beta chain) sequence, with context. The V and J ends lost 2 bases and 7 bases respectively, with 13 bases between them. CDR1 is SGHNT, CDR2 YYREEE, per germline (reference sequence). The CDR3 runs to 14 residues. The sample is drawn from a study of technical replicates of blood from a handful of donors. Measured with immunoSEQ multiplex PCR; TCRdb has only the in-frame clones, and not every one. The sample comprises some 60,000 clones, roughly 89% of which are singletons, and 5.2% rests with the top ten. The source is a human donor in good health. Some clones in this sample may be carry-over from other donors' samples. V gene TRBV5-4 combines with J gene TRBJ2-1; D may be TRBD2 (5 bases). What was sequenced was PBMCs. This CDR3 is CASSLTLAENEQFF. CDR3 nucleotide sequence: TGTGCCAGCAGCTTAACTCTAGCTGAGAATGAGCAGTTCTTC.